These 15 T cell receptor beta chains came from one sample sequenced in a study of T cell repertoires in cytomegalovirus infection. TCRdb re-analysed the reads in MiXCR, keeping a single row per CDR3 protein. The sample contains 450,000 to 650,000 distinct CDR3 sequences, approximately 25% of which appear only once. Sequenced sample: PBMCs. These receptor sequences come from a human donor in good health (CMV status not recorded). Some clones in this sample may be carry-over from other donors' samples.

V gene TRBV28 combines with J gene TRBJ1-2; the D is unclear. This CDR3 region has 11 residues. From germline, CDR1 is MDHEN and CDR2 SYDVKM. Trimming took 2 bases from V and 14 from J, leaving 12 bases between them. CDR3: CASSLGRHSTF. CDR3 nucleotides: TGTGCCAGCAGTTTAGGGAGGCACTCTACCTTC.

This clonotype was observed a single time. The rearrangement links TRBV19 to TRBJ2-7, with 7 bases that match TRBD2. The J segment lost 2 bases and the V segment lost 10 bases, leaving 8 bases of the junction unmatched. This CDR3 has 13 amino acids. CDR1 is LNHDA, CDR2 SQIVND, per germline (reference sequence). The CDR3 region has the DNA TGTGCCAACGCGGGAGCCGAGGCCTACGAGCAGTACTTC. It translates to CANAGAEAYEQYF.

The table lists this clonotype with a few counts. The chain is built from TRBV28 and TRBJ1-3, with 8 bases lining up with TRBD1. The CDR3 covers 14 residues. With 4 bases clipped from V and 7 bases from J, the junction kept 6 bases outside the gene matches. Germline values: CDR1 MDHEN, CDR2 SYDVKM. Written as DNA, the CDR3 is TGTGCCAGCAGTTCGTTGGACAGGGTTAACACCATATATTTT. It translates to CASSSLDRVNTIYF.

This clonotype was detected ten times or more. The chain combines TRBV11-2 with TRBJ2-1, with D tentatively TRBD2 (6 bases). The ends were cut back, 0 bases at V and 5 bases at J, with 11 bases in the middle. The CDR3 totals 15 residues. CDR1 is SGHAT, CDR2 FQNNGV, per germline. The CDR3 region is CASSLEGGYNNEQFF. The CDR3 region has the DNA TGTGCCAGCAGCTTAGAGGGAGGCTATAACAATGAGCAGTTCTTC.

This clonotype was seen a few times. The V call is TRBV2, the J call TRBJ1-1; D is unclear. The V gene lost 1 base and the J gene lost 4 bases, with 10 bases spanning the gap. The germline gives CDR1 SNHLY, CDR2 FYNNEI. The CDR3 contains 14 residues. CDR3 protein: CASSEVMRATEAFF. CDR3 DNA: TGTGCCAGCAGTGAAGTAATGAGGGCCACTGAAGCTTTCTTT.

The chain employs TRBV5-1 and TRBJ1-5, with TRBD1 identical over 10 bases. CDR3 length equals 15 residues. The V segment lost 7 bases and the J segment 7 bases; nucleotides outside the gene matches: 11. Looked up from germline, CDR1 is SGHRS and CDR2 is YFSETQ. Written as DNA, the CDR3 is TGCGCCAGCGCGTTGACAGGGGGCCGAGGACAGCCCCAGCATTTT. This sequence encodes CASALTGGRGQPQHF. The full variable domain, completed using reference TRBV5-1 and TRBJ1-5, is KAGVTQTPRYLIKTRGQQVTLSCSPISGHRSVSWYQQTPGQGLQFLFEYFSETQRNKGNFPGRFSGRQFSNSRSEMNVSTLELGDSALYLCASALTGGRGQPQHFGDGTRLSIL.

This chain connects TRBV19 to TRBJ2-1; possible D gene TRBD2, 5 bases. Germline loops: CDR1 LNHDA, CDR2 SQIVND (reference sequence). Trimming cost V 7 bases and J 7 bases, with 8 bases left between them. This CDR3 is built from 11 residues. The CDR3 here is CASMEENEQFF. CDR3 bases: TGTGCCAGTATGGAGGAGAATGAGCAGTTCTTC.

This clonotype has ten or more counts. The CDR3: CASTTTKETQYF. Written as DNA, the CDR3 is TGTGCCAGCACCACGACTAAAGAGACCCAGTACTTC. The gene calls are TRBV7-9 and TRBJ2-5; possible D gene TRBD2, 5 bases. Germline V gene data show CDR1 as SEHNR and CDR2 as FQNEAQ (reference sequence). V was clipped by 7 bases and J by 3 bases, with 9 bases between them. The CDR3 is 12 residues long.

This sequence joins TRBV7-3 and TRBJ1-3; D is possibly TRBD1 (6 bases). CDR1 is SGHTA, CDR2 FQGTGA, per germline. The V gene lost 5 bases and the J gene lost 0 bases, with 35 bases spanning the gap. CDR3 length: 23 residues. This CDR3 is CASSAIQGGGEDTPPSSGNTIYF. The CDR3 bases are TGTGCCAGCAGCGCCATACAGGGCGGGGGGGAAGACACCCCTCCAAGCTCTGGAAACACCATATATTTT.

The chain's CDR3 is CASTSRQGGTEKLFF. In DNA form, the CDR3 reads TGTGCCAGCACCTCCCGTCAGGGGGGTACAGAAAAACTGTTTTTT. The chain has TRBV28 and TRBJ1-4; 7 nucleotides match TRBD1. CDR1 is MDHEN, CDR2 SYDVKM, per germline. The CDR3 is made up of 15 amino acids. V dropped 7 bases and J dropped 8; count of bases not matched to a gene: 13.

The gene calls are TRBV2 and TRBJ2-3; 7 bases align to TRBD1. V trimming: 1 base; J trimming: 3 bases; junction bases outside the gene matches: 4. Per the germline V gene, CDR1 is SNHLY and CDR2 is FYNNEI. The CDR3 runs to 15 residues. In DNA, the CDR3 is TGTGCCAGCAGTGAAGACAGGGGCTTTACAGATACGCAGTATTTT. Translation gives CASSEDRGFTDTQYF.

This clonotype was seen more than once but under ten times. The chain recombines TRBV4-2 with TRBJ1-5, with D maybe TRBD1 (5 bases). The CDR3 totals 15 residues. Trimming took off 0 bases at V and 5 bases at J, with 11 bases between the two ends. Germline V lookup: CDR1 LGHNA, CDR2 YNFKEQ. For the CDR3, the DNA is TGTGCCAGCAGCCAAGATGGGGGGAAGGATCAGCCCCAGCATTTT. This codes for CASSQDGGKDQPQHF.

This clonotype was counted many times. The V gene is TRBV19, the J gene TRBJ2-1, with TRBD1 identical over 7 bases. The CDR3 spans 14 residues. The V segment lost 6 bases and the J segment 9 bases; nucleotides outside the gene matches: 11. Germline V gene sequence: CDR1 LNHDA, CDR2 SQIVND (reference sequence). The CDR3 region has the DNA TGTGCCAGTAGGCCCGGGACAGTTGTCGGTGAGCAGTTCTTC. Translated, it gives CASRPGTVVGEQFF.

This clonotype appeared many times. This chain links TRBV7-2 with TRBJ2-4; TRBD1 matches at 9 bases. CDR1 is SGHTA, CDR2 FQGNSA, per germline. The junction had 7 bases not matched to a gene; V was cut back by 4 bases and J by 6 bases. There are 15 residues in the CDR3. The CDR3 nucleotides read TGTGCCAGCAGCTGGGACAGGGCGGTCGGAAACATTCAGTACTTC. This encodes CASSWDRAVGNIQYF.

This clonotype came up many times. This chain connects TRBV7-6 to TRBJ2-5; D is unclear. V was trimmed by 0 bases and J by 1 base, leaving 12 bases between them. Germline CDR1 and CDR2: SGHVS and FNYEAQ. CDR3 length equals 16 residues. CDR3 in amino acids: CASSLAVGRSQETQYF. CDR3 in DNA: TGTGCCAGCAGCTTAGCGGTGGGCCGGAGCCAAGAGACCCAGTACTTC.